Each of the 3 T cell receptor beta chains below was sequenced from the same sample in a study of CD8 T cells in ankylosing spondylitis. TCRdb ran MiXCR on the 5' RACE reads and lists one entry per CDR3 protein. The sample has approximately 39,000 distinct CDR3 sequences, approximately 10% seen once. Material: synovial fluid, either unsorted or a sorted T cell fraction (not recorded which). All receptors come from a male donor with ankylosing spondylitis.

Ten or more counts support this clonotype. V is TRBV5-1 and J is TRBJ2-1, with TRBD2 as a possible D gene (6 bases). There are 16 residues in the CDR3. From germline, CDR1 is SGHRS and CDR2 YFSETQ. V was trimmed by 0 bases and J by 1 base, leaving 11 bases between them. The CDR3 DNA sequence: TGCGCCAGCAGCTTGGCCCAGGGAGGTTCCTACAATGAGCAGTTCTTC. Residues: CASSLAQGGSYNEQFF.

This clonotype has just a few counts. The V call is TRBV4-3, the J call TRBJ2-2; D unclear. CDR1 and CDR2 from the germline V gene are LGHNA and YSLEER. V shed 1 base and J shed 4 bases, with 10 bases lying between them. This CDR3 is built from 15 residues. The CDR3 region is CASSQGTGSTGELFF. The CDR3, as DNA: TGCGCCAGCAGCCAAGGAACGGGCAGCACCGGGGAGCTGTTTTTT.

This clonotype was detected a few times. The chain has TRBV6-1 and TRBJ2-1, with 8 bases matching TRBD2. The CDR3 runs 15 residues. V shed 6 bases and J 5 bases; nucleotides not matched to a gene: 9. Looked up from germline, CDR1 is MNHNS and CDR2 is SASEGT. CDR3 sequence reads: CASSSGLAIDNEQFF. CDR3 nucleotides: TGTGCCAGCAGCAGCGGACTAGCTATCGACAATGAGCAGTTCTTC.